The 22 T cell receptor beta chains given below trace back to one sample, sequenced in a study of regulatory dendritic cells for organ transplantation. Sorted subsets were CFSE-labeled and cultured approximately 5 days with allogeneic dendritic cells. Sequencing used immunoSEQ multiplex PCR; TCRdb keeps in-frame clones, though not all of them. Of 10,000 to 11,000 clones in the sample, about three fifths were seen once. For these TCRs, the target antigens are not known. Material for sequencing was naive CD4+ T cells from blood cultured with dendritic cells. Subset noted: CD45RA+ naive T cells. The receptors originated from a human donor in good health.

The V call is TRBV27, the J call TRBJ2-7; D possibly corresponds to TRBD2 (7 bases). Per germline, CDR1 MNHEY and CDR2 SMNVEV (reference sequence). The CDR3 has 12 residues. V was clipped by 4 bases and J by 6 bases, with 10 bases between them. The CDR3: CASSSRGGEQYF. CDR3 coding DNA: TGTGCCAGCAGTTCAAGGGGGGGCGAGCAGTACTTC.

The chain is built from TRBV6-6 and TRBJ1-2, with a tentative D call TRBD1 (6 bases). Per the germline V gene, CDR1 is MNHNY and CDR2 is SVGAGI (reference sequence). The CDR3 totals 14 residues. The ends were cut back, 2 bases at V and 8 bases at J, with 15 bases in the middle. Written as DNA, the CDR3 is TGTGCCAGCAGTTACACAACAGGGAAGCTGGGCTACACCTTC. Translating it yields CASSYTTGKLGYTF.

This clone showed up just a few times. The chain has TRBV11-2 and TRBJ1-6; D is unclear. Germline assignment: CDR1 SGHAT and CDR2 FQNNGV. The CDR3 is made up of 13 amino acids. V shed 5 bases and J shed 8 bases, with 10 bases lying between them. CDR3 protein: CASSTSLHSPLHF. CDR3 sequence (DNA): TGTGCCAGCAGCACTTCACTACATTCACCCCTCCACTTT.

This clone showed up just a few times. The CDR3: CASSQGAGSTDTQYF. For the CDR3, the DNA is TGCGCCAGCAGCCAAGGGGCAGGGTCCACAGATACGCAGTATTTT. The chain is built from TRBV4-1 and TRBJ2-3; D possibly corresponds to TRBD1 (5 bases). Germline-derived CDR1 and CDR2 are MGHRA and YSYEKL. This CDR3 is 15 amino acids long. V was shortened by 1 base and J by 2 bases, with 10 bases between the two germline ends.

A single count supports this clone. V and J are TRBV28 and TRBJ2-1; maybe TRBD2 (6 bases). CDR1 MDHEN and CDR2 SYDVKM come from the germline V gene. Trimming took off 3 bases at V and 2 bases at J, with 17 bases between the two ends. The CDR3 length is 17 residues. The CDR3: CASSFYSLGSPYNEQFF. The CDR3 coding sequence is TGTGCCAGCAGTTTCTACTCCCTCGGGAGCCCCTACAATGAGCAGTTCTTC.

The chain couples TRBV7-7 to TRBJ1-6; TRBD1 is a possible D gene (5 bases). The CDR3 runs 15 residues. CDR1 and CDR2 from the germline V gene are SSHAT and FNYEAQ (reference sequence). V lost 3 bases, J lost 8 bases, and 14 bases lay in between. CDR3 sequence reads: CASSLVGGEDSPLHF. The CDR3 DNA reads as TGTGCCAGCAGCTTGGTCGGGGGTGAAGATTCACCCCTCCACTTT.

This clone was seen only a few times. The chain employs TRBV5-6 and TRBJ2-5; D is ambiguous. This CDR3 is built from 15 residues. Trimming took off 4 bases at V and 4 bases at J, with 17 bases between the two ends. From germline, CDR1 is SGHDT and CDR2 YYEEEE. The CDR3 protein is CASSHRHTRPETQYF. The CDR3 coding sequence is TGTGCCAGCAGCCATCGACACACACGGCCAGAGACCCAGTACTTC.

The chain uses TRBV19 and TRBJ1-5; 10 bases line up with TRBD1. The length of the CDR3 is 18 residues. In germline, CDR1 is LNHDA, CDR2 SQIVND (reference sequence). Unmatched junction bases numbered 16, after V lost 3 bases and J lost 8 bases. The CDR3 bases are TGTGCCAGTAGTATGTACCGGGACAGGGGTTCACCTTGGGAGCCCCAGCATTTT. This encodes CASSMYRDRGSPWEPQHF.

The chain carries TRBV6-1 and TRBJ1-5; maybe TRBD1 (6 bases). V was cut by 0 bases and J by 7 bases, with 19 bases left in between. The CDR3 contains 17 residues. CDR1 is MNHNS, CDR2 SASEGT, per germline. CDR3 amino acids: CASSEALPGRGKQPQHF. CDR3 DNA: TGTGCCAGCAGTGAAGCGCTTCCGGGCAGGGGAAAGCAGCCCCAGCATTTT.

This sequence joins TRBV2 and TRBJ2-1; 8 nucleotides line up with TRBD2. The germline V gene encodes CDR1 SNHLY and CDR2 FYNNEI. Trimming removed 5 bases from V and 4 bases from J; junction bases left unmatched: 7. The CDR3 is made up of 15 amino acids. In DNA, the CDR3 is TGTGCCAGCAGTTCAGGCGGGGGGACATACAATGAGCAGTTCTTC. Its translation: CASSSGGGTYNEQFF.

CDR3 region: CASSPRTEGYTF. The CDR3 DNA is TGTGCCAGCAGCCCCCGGACAGAAGGCTACACCTTC. The chain combines TRBV2 with TRBJ1-2; D may be TRBD1 (6 bases). Germline V CDR1 and CDR2: SNHLY, FYNNEI. This CDR3 comprises 12 residues. V lost 6 bases and J 8 bases, leaving 13 bases between the germline ends.

The chain employs TRBV11-2 and TRBJ2-2; TRBD1 is a possible D gene (5 bases). The CDR3 runs to 14 residues. Germline V lookup: CDR1 SGHAT, CDR2 FQNNGV. The V end was cut by 5 bases, the J end by 1 base, with 8 bases between. The CDR3 reads CASSLGQNTGELFF. As DNA, the CDR3 is TGTGCCAGCAGCCTCGGACAGAACACCGGGGAGCTGTTTTTT.

The chain carries TRBV29-1 and TRBJ2-3; weak D call: TRBD2 (6 bases). V lost 3 bases and J lost 7, with 8 bases in between. The CDR3 is made up of 11 amino acids. Germline V gene sequence: CDR1 SQVTM, CDR2 ANQGSEA. CDR3 sequence reads: CSVEEGYTQYF. CDR3 DNA sequence: TGCAGCGTTGAGGAGGGGTATACGCAGTATTTT.

The chain has TRBV5-8 and TRBJ2-1; a weak D match, TRBD1 (5 bases). The germline V gene encodes CDR1 SGHTS and CDR2 YDEGEE. V shed 1 base and J shed 7 bases, with 18 bases lying between them. CDR3 size: 16 residues. The CDR3 sequence is CASSLHTGSARNEQFF. The CDR3 DNA follows: TGTGCCAGCAGCTTGCATACAGGTTCAGCCCGGAATGAGCAGTTCTTC.

This rearrangement joins TRBV6-6 to TRBJ1-2, with 7 bases identical to TRBD1. V gave up 6 bases and J gave up 5 bases; unmatched junction bases: 12. This CDR3 has 15 amino acids. The germline V gene encodes CDR1 MNHNY and CDR2 SVGAGI (reference sequence). CDR3 bases: TGTGCCAGCAGGAGGACAGGAAACGGACCTTATGGCTACACCTTC. Translation gives CASRRTGNGPYGYTF.

This sequence joins TRBV6-5 and TRBJ2-7; 9 nucleotides line up with TRBD1. Germline CDR1 reads MNHEY; CDR2 reads SVGAGI. Losses at the gene ends were 6 bases for V and 6 bases for J; bases not matched to a gene: 6. There are 13 residues in the CDR3. This chain's CDR3 is CASRRDRVSEQYF. The CDR3 region has the DNA TGTGCCAGCAGGCGGGACAGGGTGAGCGAGCAGTACTTC.

The rearrangement links TRBV9 to TRBJ2-2; tentatively, D is TRBD2 (5 bases). This CDR3 has 16 residues. Between the trimmed V and J ends, which lost 0 bases and 8 bases, there was a span of 17 bases. Germline lookup yields CDR1 SGDLS and CDR2 YYNGEE. The CDR3, as DNA: TGTGCCAGCAGCGTAGCCTGGACTTCCCGACAAGGGGAGCTGTTTTTT. Translating it yields CASSVAWTSRQGELFF.

The chain combines TRBV15 with TRBJ2-1; 9 bases map to TRBD2. The CDR3 sequence is 14 residues long. Germline trimming cut 4 bases from V and 8 bases from J; bases unmatched to any gene: 6. Germline CDR1 LNHNV, CDR2 YYDKDF (reference sequence). CDR3 sequence reads: CATSITRGGDEQFF. The DNA of the CDR3 is TGTGCCACCAGCATTACCCGCGGGGGGGATGAGCAGTTCTTC.

This chain links TRBV6-5 with TRBJ2-2; D may be TRBD2 (7 bases). Germline CDR1 reads MNHEY; CDR2 reads SVGAGI. Trimming shortened V by 6 bases and J by 7 bases, and 18 bases separated the two germline ends. The CDR3 loop spans 15 amino acids. As DNA, the CDR3 is TGTGCCAGCAGGCCAAGGGAGGGGGGGATCGGGGAGCTGTTTTTT. Its protein is CASRPREGGIGELFF.

The sample holds a few counts of this clone. This chain connects TRBV5-4 to TRBJ1-6; D is ambiguous. V was trimmed by 1 base and J by 0 bases, leaving 8 bases between them. Germline V gene data show CDR1 as SGHNT and CDR2 as YYREEE (reference sequence). CDR3 length: 16 residues. In DNA, the CDR3 is TGTGCCAGCAGCTTGTCGGGGAGCTCCTATAATTCACCCCTCCACTTT. It specifies CASSLSGSSYNSPLHF. The full variable domain, completed using reference TRBV5-4 and TRBJ1-6, is ETGVTQSPTHLIKTRGQQVTLRCSSQSGHNTVSWYQQALGQGPQFIFQYYREEENGRGNFPPRFSGLQFPNYSSELNVNALELDDSALYLCASSLSGSSYNSPLHFGNGTRLTVT.

This clone was detected a few times. The V and J genes are TRBV7-9 and TRBJ1-2; TRBD1 agrees at 11 bases. The CDR3 is made up of 14 amino acids. Germline V CDR1 and CDR2: SEHNR, FQNEAQ (reference sequence). The V gene end was trimmed by 0 bases and the J gene end by 7 bases; junction bases not matched to a gene: 1. The chain's CDR3 is CASSLAGQGAGYTF. The CDR3 bases are TGTGCCAGCAGCTTAGCCGGACAGGGGGCTGGCTACACCTTC.

The genes are TRBV6-1 and TRBJ2-7; 14 bases agree with TRBD2. The CDR3 sequence is 15 residues long. Germline-derived CDR1 and CDR2 are MNHNS and SASEGT. Germline trimming cut 4 bases from V and 4 bases from J; bases unmatched to any gene: 3. This CDR3 reads CASSAGTSGGYEQYF. The CDR3 DNA reads as TGTGCCAGCAGTGCCGGGACTAGCGGGGGTTACGAGCAGTACTTC.